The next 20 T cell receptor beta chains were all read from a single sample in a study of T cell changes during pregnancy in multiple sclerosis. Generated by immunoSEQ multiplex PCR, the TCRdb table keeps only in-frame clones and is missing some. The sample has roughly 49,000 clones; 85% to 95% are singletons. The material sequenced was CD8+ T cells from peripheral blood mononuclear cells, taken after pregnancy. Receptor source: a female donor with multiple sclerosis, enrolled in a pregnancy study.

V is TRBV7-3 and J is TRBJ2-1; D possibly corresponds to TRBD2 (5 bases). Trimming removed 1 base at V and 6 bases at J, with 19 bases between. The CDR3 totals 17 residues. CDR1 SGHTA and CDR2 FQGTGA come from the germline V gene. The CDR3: CASSLIAGPTFTNEQFF. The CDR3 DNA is TGTGCCAGCAGCTTAATTGCGGGTCCCACCTTCACCAATGAGCAGTTCTTC.

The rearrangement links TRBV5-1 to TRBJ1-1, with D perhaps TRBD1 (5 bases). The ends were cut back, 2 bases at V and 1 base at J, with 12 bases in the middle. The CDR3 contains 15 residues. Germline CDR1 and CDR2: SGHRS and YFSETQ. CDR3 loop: CASSFITGPNTEAFF. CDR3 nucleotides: TGCGCCAGCAGCTTTATTACAGGCCCGAACACTGAAGCTTTCTTT.

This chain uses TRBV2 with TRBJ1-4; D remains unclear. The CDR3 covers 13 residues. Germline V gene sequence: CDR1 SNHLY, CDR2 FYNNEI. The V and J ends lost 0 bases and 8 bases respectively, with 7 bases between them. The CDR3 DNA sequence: TGTGCCAGCAGTGAAGCAATTGGCGAAAAACTGTTTTTT. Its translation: CASSEAIGEKLFF.

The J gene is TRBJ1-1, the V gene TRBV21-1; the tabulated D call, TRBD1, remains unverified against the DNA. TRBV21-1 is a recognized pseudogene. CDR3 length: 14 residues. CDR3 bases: TGTGCCAGCAGCAAAGTGACAGGGATCACTGAAGCTTTCTTT. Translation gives CASSKVTGITEAFF.

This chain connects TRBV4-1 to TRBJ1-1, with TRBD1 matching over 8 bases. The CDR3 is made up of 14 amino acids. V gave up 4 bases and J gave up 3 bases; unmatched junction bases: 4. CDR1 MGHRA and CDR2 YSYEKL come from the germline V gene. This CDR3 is CASSPVTGDTEAFF. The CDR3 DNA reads TGCGCCAGCAGCCCAGTGACAGGGGACACTGAAGCTTTCTTT.

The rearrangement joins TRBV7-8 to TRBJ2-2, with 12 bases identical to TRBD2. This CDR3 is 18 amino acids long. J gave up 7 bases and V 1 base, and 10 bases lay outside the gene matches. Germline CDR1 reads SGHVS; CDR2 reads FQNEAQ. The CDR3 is CASSLVPLAGGPGGELFF. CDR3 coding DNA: TGTGCCAGCAGCTTAGTGCCTCTAGCGGGGGGGCCGGGCGGGGAGCTGTTTTTT. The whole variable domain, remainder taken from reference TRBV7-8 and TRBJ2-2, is GAGVSQSPRYKVAKRGQDVALRCDPISGHVSLFWYQQALGQGPEFLTYFQNEAQLDKSGLPSDRFFAERPEGSVSTLKIQRTQQEDSAVYLCASSLVPLAGGPGGELFFGEGSRLTVL.

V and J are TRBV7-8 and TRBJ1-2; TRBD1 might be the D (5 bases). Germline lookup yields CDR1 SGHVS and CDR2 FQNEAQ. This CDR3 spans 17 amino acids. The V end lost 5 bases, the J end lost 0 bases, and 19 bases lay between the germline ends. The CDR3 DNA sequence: TGTGCCAGCAGCACCTCACCAACAGGTCTTTCTAACTATGGCTACACCTTC. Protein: CASSTSPTGLSNYGYTF.

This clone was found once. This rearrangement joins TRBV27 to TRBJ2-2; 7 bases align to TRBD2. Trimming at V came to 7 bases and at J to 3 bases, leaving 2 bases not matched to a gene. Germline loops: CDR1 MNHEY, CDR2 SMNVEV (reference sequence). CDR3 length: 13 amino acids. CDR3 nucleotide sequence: TGTGCCAGCATCGGGGGGTACACCGGGGAGCTGTTTTTT. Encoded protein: CASIGGYTGELFF.

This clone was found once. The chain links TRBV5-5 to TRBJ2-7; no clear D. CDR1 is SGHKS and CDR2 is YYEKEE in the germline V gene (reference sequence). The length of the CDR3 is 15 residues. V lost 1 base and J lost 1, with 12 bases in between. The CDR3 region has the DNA TGTGCCAGCAGCTTGTTGTCACCAACATCCTACGAGCAGTACTTC. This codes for CASSLLSPTSYEQYF.

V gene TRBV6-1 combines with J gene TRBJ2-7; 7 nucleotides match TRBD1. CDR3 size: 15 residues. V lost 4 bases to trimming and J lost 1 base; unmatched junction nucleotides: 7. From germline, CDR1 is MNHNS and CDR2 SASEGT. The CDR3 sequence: CASSGLQGTSYEQYF. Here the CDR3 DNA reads TGTGCCAGCAGTGGCCTACAGGGGACGTCCTACGAGCAGTACTTC.

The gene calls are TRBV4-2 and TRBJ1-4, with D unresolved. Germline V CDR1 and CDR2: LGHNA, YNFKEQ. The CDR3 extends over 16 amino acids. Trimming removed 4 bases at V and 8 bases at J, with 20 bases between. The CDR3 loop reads CASSPRGQEGSEKLFF. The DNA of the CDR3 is TGTGCCAGCAGCCCAAGAGGGCAGGAAGGAAGCGAAAAACTGTTTTTT.

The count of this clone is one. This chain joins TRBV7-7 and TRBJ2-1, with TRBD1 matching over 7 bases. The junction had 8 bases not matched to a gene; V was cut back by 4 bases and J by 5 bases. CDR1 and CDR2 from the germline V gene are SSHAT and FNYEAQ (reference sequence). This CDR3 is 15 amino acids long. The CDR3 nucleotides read TGTGCCAGCAGCTCCTCGACAGGGTCCAACAATGAGCAGTTCTTC. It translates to CASSSSTGSNNEQFF.

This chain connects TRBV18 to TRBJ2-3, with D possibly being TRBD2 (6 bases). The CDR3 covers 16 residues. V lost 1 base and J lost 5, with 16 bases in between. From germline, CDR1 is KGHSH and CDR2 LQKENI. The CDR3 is CASSPRQGGNEDTQYF. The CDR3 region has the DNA TGTGCCAGCTCACCACGCCAGGGAGGTAACGAAGATACGCAGTATTTT.

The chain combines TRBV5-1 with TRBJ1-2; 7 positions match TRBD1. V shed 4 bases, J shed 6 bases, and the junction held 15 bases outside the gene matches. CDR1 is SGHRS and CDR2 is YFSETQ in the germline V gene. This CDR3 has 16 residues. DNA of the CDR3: TGCGCCAGCAGCAAATTTTTCGGCGGGACAGAGGATGGCTACACCTTC. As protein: CASSKFFGGTEDGYTF.

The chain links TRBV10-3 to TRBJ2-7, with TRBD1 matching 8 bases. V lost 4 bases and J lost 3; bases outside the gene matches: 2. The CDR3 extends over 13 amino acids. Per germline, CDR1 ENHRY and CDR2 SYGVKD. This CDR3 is CAISGTGNYEQYF. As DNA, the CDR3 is TGTGCCATCAGTGGGACAGGGAACTACGAGCAGTACTTC.

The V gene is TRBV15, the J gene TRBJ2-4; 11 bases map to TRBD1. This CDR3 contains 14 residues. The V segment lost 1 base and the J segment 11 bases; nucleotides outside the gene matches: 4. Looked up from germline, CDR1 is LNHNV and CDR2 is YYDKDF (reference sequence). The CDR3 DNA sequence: TGTGCCACCAGCAGAGGGACAGGGGGCATCTTTCAGTACTTC. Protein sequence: CATSRGTGGIFQYF.

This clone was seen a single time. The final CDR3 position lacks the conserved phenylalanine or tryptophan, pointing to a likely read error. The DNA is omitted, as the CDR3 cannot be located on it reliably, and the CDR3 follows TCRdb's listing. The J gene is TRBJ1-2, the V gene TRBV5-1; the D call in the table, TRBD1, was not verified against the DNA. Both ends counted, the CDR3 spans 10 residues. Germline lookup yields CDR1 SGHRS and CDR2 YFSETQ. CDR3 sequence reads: CASSHGRGRN.

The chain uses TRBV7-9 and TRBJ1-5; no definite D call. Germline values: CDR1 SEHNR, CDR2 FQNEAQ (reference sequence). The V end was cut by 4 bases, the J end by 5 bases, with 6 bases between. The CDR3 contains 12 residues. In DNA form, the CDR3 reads TGTGCCAGCAGCTCCTTTGATCAGCCCCAGCATTTT. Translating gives CASSSFDQPQHF.

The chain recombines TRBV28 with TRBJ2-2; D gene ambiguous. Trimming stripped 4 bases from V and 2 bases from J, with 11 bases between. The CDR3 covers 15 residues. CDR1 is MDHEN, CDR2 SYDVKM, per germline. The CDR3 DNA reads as TGTGCCAGCAGTTCGCGCACTCTTAACACCGGGGAGCTGTTTTTT. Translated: CASSSRTLNTGELFF. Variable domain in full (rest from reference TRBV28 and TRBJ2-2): DVKVTQSSRYLVKRTGEKVFLECVQDMDHENMFWYRQDPGLGLRLIYFSYDVKMKEKGDIPEGYSVSREKKERFSLILESASTNQTSMYLCASSSRTLNTGELFFGEGSRLTVL.

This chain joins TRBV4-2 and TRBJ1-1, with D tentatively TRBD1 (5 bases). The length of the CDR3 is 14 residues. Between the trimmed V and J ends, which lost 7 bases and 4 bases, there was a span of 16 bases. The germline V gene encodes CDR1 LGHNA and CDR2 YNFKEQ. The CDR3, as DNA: TGTGCCAGCACCGACGGTACCCAGGGCACTGAAGCTTTCTTT. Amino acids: CASTDGTQGTEAFF.